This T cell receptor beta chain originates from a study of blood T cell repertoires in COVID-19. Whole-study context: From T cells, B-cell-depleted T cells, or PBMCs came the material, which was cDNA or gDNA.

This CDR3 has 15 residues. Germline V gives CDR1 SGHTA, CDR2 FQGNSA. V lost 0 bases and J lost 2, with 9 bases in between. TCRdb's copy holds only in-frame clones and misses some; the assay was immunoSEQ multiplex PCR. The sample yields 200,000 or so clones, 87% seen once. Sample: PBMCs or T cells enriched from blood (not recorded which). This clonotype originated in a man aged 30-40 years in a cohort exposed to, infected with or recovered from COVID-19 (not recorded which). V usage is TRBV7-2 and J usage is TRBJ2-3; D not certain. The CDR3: CASSLASGTTDTQYF. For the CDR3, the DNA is TGTGCCAGCAGCTTAGCGTCGGGTACCACAGATACGCAGTATTTT. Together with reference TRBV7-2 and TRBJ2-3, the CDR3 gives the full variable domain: GAGVSQSPSNKVTEKGKDVELRCDPISGHTALYWYRQSLGQGLEFLIYFQGNSAPDKSGLPSDRFSAERTGGSVSTLTIQRTQQEDSAVYLCASSLASGTTDTQYFGPGTRLTVL.